This TCR beta chain was captured in a study of post-analysis software for immune sequencing data. Study-wide context: Multiple sclerosis in the patients followed relapsing-remitting, secondary progressive and progressive-relapsing courses. Regarding the study as a whole: A few TRBV segments occurring more often in patients than controls included TRBV5-6, TRBV5-1 and TRBV20-1. Among multiple sclerosis patients, normalized Chao1 diversity was significantly below that of controls.

Built from TCR beta cDNA, the libraries had unique molecular identifiers in them. It was from roughly 1 to 10 million T cells that approximately 500,000 cDNA molecules came. TCRdb fed the PCR reads into MiXCR, producing one record per CDR3 protein. The sample has roughly 870,000 distinct CDR3 sequences; roughly half are singletons. The CDR3 runs 16 residues. Trimming cost V 6 bases and J 2 bases; bases outside gene matches: 12. Germline V lookup: CDR1 SEHNR, CDR2 FQNEAQ (reference sequence). With regard to this clonotype: Its antigen is unidentified.

The sample taken for sequencing was blood. The sequence was collected from a girl aged 10-17 years with multiple sclerosis. The V gene is TRBV7-9, the J gene TRBJ2-7, with 8 nucleotides matching TRBD2. CDR3 protein: CASSPTGGQTAYEQYF. The CDR3 bases are TGTGCCAGCAGTCCAACGGGAGGGCAAACCGCCTACGAGCAGTACTTC. The complete variable domain, with remaining parts taken from reference TRBV7-9 and TRBJ2-7, reads DTGVSQNPRHKITKRGQNVTFRCDPISEHNRLYWYRQTLGQGPEFLTYFQNEAQLEKSRLLSDRFSAERPKGSFSTLEIQRTEQGDSAMYLCASSPTGGQTAYEQYFGPGTRLTVT.